This T cell receptor (beta chain) came from a study of regulatory T cells in long-lasting Graves disease. Study-level findings and limits: Newly diagnosed patients shared about a thousand public clonotypes; persistent patients shared 2,500 to 3,000.

Concerning this clonotype: Its specificity is unknown.

Time point indicated: newly diagnosed GD, antithyroid drugs for less than 3 months. TCR sequences were obtained from RNA taken from PBMCs. Building the TCR beta libraries relied on iRepertoire HTBI primers, and CDR3 regions underwent Arm-PCR. TCRdb ran MiXCR on the multiplex PCR reads and lists one entry per CDR3 protein. This table has 400,000 to 450,000 distinct CDR3 sequences, about 15% appearing once. This same sample was also part of a study on T cells in Graves' hyperthyroidism and ophthalmopathy.

The sequence derives from a woman aged 25 to 45 with Graves disease. Source: peripheral blood mononuclear cells (PBMCs), taken at new diagnosis, from a patient treated with antithyroid drugs.

CDR3 protein: CASSRTGAETEAFF. CDR3 DNA: TGTGCCAGCTCACGCACAGGGGCGGAAACTGAAGCTTTCTTT. The V call is TRBV18, the J call TRBJ1-1, with TRBD1 matching over 7 bases. The V gene end was trimmed by 4 bases and the J gene end by 5 bases; junction bases not matched to a gene: 7. CDR3 length: 14 residues. Germline V gene lookup returns CDR1 KGHSH and CDR2 LQKENI.